Described below is a single TCR beta chain sequence and its context. This entry is derived from a study of blood T cell repertoires in COVID-19. Overall study context: Samples came from the United States, Italy and Spain, spanning acute and convalescent COVID-19. Nucleic acid was either cDNA or gDNA, and it came from T cells, B-cell-depleted T cells, or PBMCs.

There are 14 residues in the CDR3. Germline V lookup: CDR1 KGHSH, CDR2 LQKENI. Trimming took 6 bases from V and 0 from J; bases not matched to a gene: 5. In the original processing: Nucleated cell counts were estimated from reference gene primer amplification. Profiled with immunoSEQ multiplex PCR; TCRdb holds only in-frame clones, not every one. V and J calls plus clone size are reproduced from that table; the DNA served to infer D and trimming. The table shows 150,000 to 200,000 clones, with around 89% occurring only once. The receptor was isolated from a human donor in a cohort sampled during active COVID-19. This chain connects TRBV18 to TRBJ2-7; 7 bases are shared with TRBD2. Sequencing was carried out using peripheral blood. The CDR3: CASSSGLFSYEQYF. As DNA, the CDR3 is TGTGCCAGCTCCTCGGGACTATTCTCCTACGAGCAGTACTTC.